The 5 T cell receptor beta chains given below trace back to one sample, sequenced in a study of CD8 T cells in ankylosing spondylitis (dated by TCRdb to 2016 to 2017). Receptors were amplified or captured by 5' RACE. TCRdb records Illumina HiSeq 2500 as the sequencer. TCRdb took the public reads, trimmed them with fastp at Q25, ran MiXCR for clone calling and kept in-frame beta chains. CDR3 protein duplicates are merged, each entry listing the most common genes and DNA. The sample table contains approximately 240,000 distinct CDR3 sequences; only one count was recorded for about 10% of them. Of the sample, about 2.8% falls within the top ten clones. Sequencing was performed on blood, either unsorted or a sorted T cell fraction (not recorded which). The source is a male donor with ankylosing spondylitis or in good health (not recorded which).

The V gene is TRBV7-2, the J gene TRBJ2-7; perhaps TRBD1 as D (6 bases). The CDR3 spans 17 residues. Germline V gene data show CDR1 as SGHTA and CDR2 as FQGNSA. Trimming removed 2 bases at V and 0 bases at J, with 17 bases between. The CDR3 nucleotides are TGTGCCAGCAGCTTAATACCCGGGACACATAGCTCCTACGAGCAGTACTTC. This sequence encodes CASSLIPGTHSSYEQYF.

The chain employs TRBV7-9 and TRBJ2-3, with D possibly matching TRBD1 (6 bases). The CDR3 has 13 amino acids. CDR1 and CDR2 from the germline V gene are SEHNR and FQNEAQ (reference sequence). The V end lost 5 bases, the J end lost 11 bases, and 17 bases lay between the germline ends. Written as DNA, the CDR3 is TGTGCCAGCAGCCCCCTCTACAGGGATTGGCAGTATTTT. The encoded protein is CASSPLYRDWQYF. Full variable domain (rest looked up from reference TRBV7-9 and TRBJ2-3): DTGVSQNPRHKITKRGQNVTFRCDPISEHNRLYWYRQTLGQGPEFLTYFQNEAQLEKSRLLSDRFSAERPKGSFSTLEIQRTEQGDSAMYLCASSPLYRDWQYFGPGTRLTVL.

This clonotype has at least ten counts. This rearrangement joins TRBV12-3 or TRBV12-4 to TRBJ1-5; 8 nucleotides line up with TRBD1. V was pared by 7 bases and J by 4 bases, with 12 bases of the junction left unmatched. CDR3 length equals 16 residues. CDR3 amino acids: CASTLGQGLRNQPQHF. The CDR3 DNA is TGTGCCAGCACCCTCGGACAGGGTCTGAGGAATCAGCCCCAGCATTTT.

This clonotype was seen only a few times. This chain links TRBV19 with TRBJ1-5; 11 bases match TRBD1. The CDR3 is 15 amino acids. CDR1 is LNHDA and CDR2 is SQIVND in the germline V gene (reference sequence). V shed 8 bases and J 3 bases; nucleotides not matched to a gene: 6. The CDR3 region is CASLGQGGNNQPQHF. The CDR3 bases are TGTGCCAGTTTGGGACAGGGGGGAAACAATCAGCCCCAGCATTTT.

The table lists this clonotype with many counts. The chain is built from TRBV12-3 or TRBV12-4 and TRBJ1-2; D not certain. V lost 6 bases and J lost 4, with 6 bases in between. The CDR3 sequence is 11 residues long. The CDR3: CASRQTYGYTF. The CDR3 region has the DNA TGTGCCAGCAGACAGACCTATGGCTACACCTTC.